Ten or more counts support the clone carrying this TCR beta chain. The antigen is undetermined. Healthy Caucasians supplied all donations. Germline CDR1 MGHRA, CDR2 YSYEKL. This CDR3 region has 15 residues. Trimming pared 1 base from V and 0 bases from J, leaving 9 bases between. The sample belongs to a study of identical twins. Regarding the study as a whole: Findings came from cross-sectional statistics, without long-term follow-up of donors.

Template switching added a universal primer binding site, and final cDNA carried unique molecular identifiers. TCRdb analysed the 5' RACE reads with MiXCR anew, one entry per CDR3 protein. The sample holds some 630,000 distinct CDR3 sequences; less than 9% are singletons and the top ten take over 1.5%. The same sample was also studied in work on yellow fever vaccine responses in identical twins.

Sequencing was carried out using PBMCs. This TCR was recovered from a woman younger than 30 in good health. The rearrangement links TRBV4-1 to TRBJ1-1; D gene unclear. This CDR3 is CASSQGELMNTEAFF. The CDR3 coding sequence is TGCGCCAGCAGCCAAGGTGAGCTCATGAACACTGAAGCTTTCTTT.